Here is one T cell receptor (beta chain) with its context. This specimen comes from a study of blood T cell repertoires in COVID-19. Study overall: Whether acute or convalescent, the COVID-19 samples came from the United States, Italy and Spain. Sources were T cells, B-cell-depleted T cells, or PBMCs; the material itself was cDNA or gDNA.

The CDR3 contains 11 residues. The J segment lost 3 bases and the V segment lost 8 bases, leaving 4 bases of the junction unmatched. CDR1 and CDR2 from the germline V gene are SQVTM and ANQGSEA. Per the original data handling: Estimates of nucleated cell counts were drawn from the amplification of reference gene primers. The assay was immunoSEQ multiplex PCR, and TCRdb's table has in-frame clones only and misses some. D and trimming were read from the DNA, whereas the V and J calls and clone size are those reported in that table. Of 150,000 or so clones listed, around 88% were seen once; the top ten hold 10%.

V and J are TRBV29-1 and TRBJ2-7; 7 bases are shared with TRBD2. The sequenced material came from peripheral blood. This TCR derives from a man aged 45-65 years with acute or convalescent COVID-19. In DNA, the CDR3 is TGCAGCACGGGGGACTACTACGAGCAGTACTTC. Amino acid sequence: CSTGDYYEQYF.